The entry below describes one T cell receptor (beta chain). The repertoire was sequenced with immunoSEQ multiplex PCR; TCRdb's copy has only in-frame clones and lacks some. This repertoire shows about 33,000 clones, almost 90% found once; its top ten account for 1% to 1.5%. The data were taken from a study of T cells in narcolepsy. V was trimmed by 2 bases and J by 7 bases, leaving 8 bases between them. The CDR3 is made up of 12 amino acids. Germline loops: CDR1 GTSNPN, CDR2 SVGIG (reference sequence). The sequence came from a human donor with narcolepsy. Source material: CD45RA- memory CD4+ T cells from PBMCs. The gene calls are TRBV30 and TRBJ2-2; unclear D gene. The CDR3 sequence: CAWSPGGGELFF. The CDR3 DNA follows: TGTGCCTGGAGTCCCGGTGGCGGGGAGCTGTTTTTT.